The clone carrying this T cell receptor beta chain was picked up one time. The data stem from a study of blood T cell repertoires in COVID-19. Method: immunoSEQ multiplex PCR; TCRdb's copy keeps in-frame clones and lacks some. The sample includes approximately 150,000 clones, around 83% of them seen just once. The germline gives CDR1 SEHNR, CDR2 FQNEAQ (reference sequence). The CDR3 length is 17 residues. Trimming shortened V by 0 bases and J by 4 bases, and 15 bases separated the two germline ends. The clonotype comes from a man over 45 who had recovered from COVID-19. V usage is TRBV7-9 and J usage is TRBJ1-4; weak D call: TRBD1 (5 bases). Specimen: PBMCs or T cells enriched from blood (not recorded which). CDR3 bases: TGTGCCAGCAGCTTAGCGCGGGGGTACGGGCTTAATGAAAAACTGTTTTTT. This encodes CASSLARGYGLNEKLFF.